Sequencing of this T cell receptor beta chain was carried out in a study of T cell responses to AZD1222 COVID-19 vaccine. TCRdb's table, derived via immunoSEQ multiplex PCR, lists solely in-frame clones and lacks some. The sample has 150,000 to 200,000 clones, more than 85% seen once. CDR3 length equals 16 residues. Germline values: CDR1 LNHDA, CDR2 SQIVND (reference sequence). Trimming stripped 7 bases from V and 0 bases from J, with 16 bases between. Notes on the study in general: Every sample of the repertoires postdated the peak T cell response. Spike-spanning, vaccine-associated CD4 TCRs were dominant at 160-218 and 743-854. Nearly half of the spike-specific TCRs reportedly recognize variant regions that carry no mutations. The breadth and depth of Spike-specific TCRs increased once two AZD1222 doses had been given.

As concerns this clone: Its antigen is currently unknown.

The chain is built from TRBV19 and TRBJ1-3; D unresolved. This TCR was recovered from an adult who received the AZD1222 COVID-19 vaccine. The input for sequencing was peripheral blood, taken 28 days after the second AZD1222 dose. Written as DNA, the CDR3 is TGTGCCAGTACCCCAAGTGGGCTTTTCTCTGGAAACACCATATATTTT. Translating gives CASTPSGLFSGNTIYF.